The rows below give T cell receptor beta chains drawn from one sample of a study of CD8 T cells in ankylosing spondylitis. TCRdb reanalysed the 5' RACE reads using MiXCR and keeps one entry per CDR3 protein. The table records around 480,000 distinct CDR3 sequences, roughly 15% of them present only once. The specimen sequenced was blood, either unsorted or a sorted T cell fraction (not recorded which). These receptor sequences come from a male donor with ankylosing spondylitis. Both conserved end residues are part of each CDR3. A D gene is named only where the DNA matches it firmly. The size entry is marked missing in some rows and otherwise reads once, few, many or a size class.

cdr3_aa	cdr3_nt	d_call	j_call	v_call	clone_size
CASTPELKETQYF	TGTGCCAGCACGCCGGAGCTCAAAGAGACCCAGTACTTC	NA	TRBJ2-5	TRBV2	NA
CASSYAGTNYGYTF	TGTGCCAGCAGCTATGCCGGGACCAACTATGGCTACACCTTC	NA	TRBJ1-2	TRBV11-2	NA
CASSLEGRGGETQYF	TGCGCCAGCAGCTTGGAAGGACGGGGGGGAGAGACCCAGTACTTC	TRBD2	TRBJ2-5	TRBV5-1	NA
CAISEWDNYGYTF	TGTGCCATCAGTGAATGGGACAACTATGGCTACACCTTC	NA	TRBJ1-2	TRBV10-3	few
CASSFGGSEKLFF	TGTGCCAGCAGCTTTGGGGGGAGTGAAAAACTGTTTTTT	NA	TRBJ1-4	TRBV7-9	NA
CSARPILAGVAETQYF	TGCAGTGCTAGACCGATACTAGCAGGGGTCGCAGAGACCCAGTACTTC	NA	TRBJ2-5	TRBV20-1	many
CASSLALAGVNEQFF	TGTGCCAGCAGCTTAGCACTAGCGGGAGTCAATGAGCAGTTCTTC	TRBD2	TRBJ2-1	TRBV7-2	few
CASTKFGYGYTF	TGTGCCAGCACCAAGTTCGGATATGGCTACACCTTC	NA	TRBJ1-2	TRBV6-2/TRBV6-3	NA
CSVDRDQETQYF	TGCAGTGTTGACAGGGATCAAGAGACCCAGTACTTC	TRBD1	TRBJ2-5	TRBV29-1	NA
CASSYSGYPNQPQHF	TGTGCCAGCAGTTACTCAGGATACCCCAATCAGCCCCAGCATTTT	NA	TRBJ1-5	TRBV6-2/TRBV6-3	NA
CASSEWSGGPPGETQYF	TGTGCCAGCAGTGAATGGAGCGGGGGCCCCCCGGGAGAGACCCAGTACTTC	TRBD2	TRBJ2-5	TRBV25-1	NA
CASSSPTRQYF	TGTGCCAGCAGTTCGCCGACTCGTCAGTACTTC	NA	TRBJ2-4	TRBV28	NA
CAWSVDGGGQPQHF	TGTGCCTGGAGTGTAGACGGAGGAGGACAGCCCCAGCATTTT	NA	TRBJ1-5	TRBV30	few